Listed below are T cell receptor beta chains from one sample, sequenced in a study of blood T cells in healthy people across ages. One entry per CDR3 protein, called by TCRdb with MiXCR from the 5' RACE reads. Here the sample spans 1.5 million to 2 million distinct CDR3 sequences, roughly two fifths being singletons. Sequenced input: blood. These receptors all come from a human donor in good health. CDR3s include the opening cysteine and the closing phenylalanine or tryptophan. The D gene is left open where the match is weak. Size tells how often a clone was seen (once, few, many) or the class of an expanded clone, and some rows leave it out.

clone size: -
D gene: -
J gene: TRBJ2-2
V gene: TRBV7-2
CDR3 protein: CASSPFGREIAGELFF
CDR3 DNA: TGTGCCAGCAGCCCCTTCGGCAGGGAGATCGCCGGGGAGCTGTTTTTT

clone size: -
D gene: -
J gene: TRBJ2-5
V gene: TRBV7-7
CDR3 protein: CASSRGVAGRMGVETQYF
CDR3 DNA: TGTGCTAGCAGCCGAGGGGTCGCAGGGAGGATGGGTGTGGAGACCCAGTACTTC

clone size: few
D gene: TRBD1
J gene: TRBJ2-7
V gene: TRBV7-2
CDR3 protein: CASKVAGQGYEQYF
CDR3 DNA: TGTGCCAGCAAGGTCGCGGGACAGGGTTACGAGCAGTACTTC

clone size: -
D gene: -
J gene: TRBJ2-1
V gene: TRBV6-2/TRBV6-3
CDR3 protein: CASRSAYNEQFF
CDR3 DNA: TGTGCCAGCCGATCAGCCTACAATGAGCAGTTCTTC

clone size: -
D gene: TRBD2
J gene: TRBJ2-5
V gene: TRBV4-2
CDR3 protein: CASSQELAGWKTQYF
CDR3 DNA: TGTGCCAGCAGCCAAGAACTAGCGGGGTGGAAGACCCAGTACTTC

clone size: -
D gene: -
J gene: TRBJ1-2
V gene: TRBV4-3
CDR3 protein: CASSQERRLRGGYTF
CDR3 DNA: TGCGCCAGCAGCCAAGAAAGGAGGCTAAGGGGCGGCTACACCTTC

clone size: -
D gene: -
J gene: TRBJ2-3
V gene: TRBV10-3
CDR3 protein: CAISDGTADDTQYF
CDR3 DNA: TGTGCCATCAGTGACGGGACTGCGGACGATACGCAGTATTTT

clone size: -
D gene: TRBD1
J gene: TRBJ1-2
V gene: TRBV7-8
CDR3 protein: CASSSFGQGASYGYTF
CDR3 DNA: TGTGCCAGCAGCTCATTCGGACAGGGGGCTAGCTATGGCTACACCTTC

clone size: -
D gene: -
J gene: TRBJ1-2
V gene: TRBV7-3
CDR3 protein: CASSVQPGGPGGGYTF
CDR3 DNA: TGTGCCAGCAGCGTCCAACCCGGGGGACCCGGCGGTGGCTACACCTTC

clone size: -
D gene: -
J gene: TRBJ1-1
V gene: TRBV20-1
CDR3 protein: CSASNSLNTEAFF
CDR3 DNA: TGCAGTGCTAGCAATTCTCTGAACACTGAAGCTTTCTTT

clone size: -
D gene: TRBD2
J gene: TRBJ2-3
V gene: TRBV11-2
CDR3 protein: CASSRTRLAGGTGADTQYF
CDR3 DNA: TGTGCCAGCAGCCGAACCCGACTAGCGGGGGGGACCGGAGCAGATACGCAGTATTTT

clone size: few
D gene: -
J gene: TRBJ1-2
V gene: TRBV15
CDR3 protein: CATSRDRVTNGYTF
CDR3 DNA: TGTGCCACCAGCAGAGATCGCGTGACGAATGGCTACACCTTC

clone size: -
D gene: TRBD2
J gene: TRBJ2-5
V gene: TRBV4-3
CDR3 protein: CASSQDGAGGPETQYF
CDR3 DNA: TGCGCCAGCAGCCAAGATGGGGCGGGGGGGCCGGAGACCCAGTACTTC

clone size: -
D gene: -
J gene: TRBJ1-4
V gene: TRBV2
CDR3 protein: CASRTDEKLFF
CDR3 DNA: TGTGCCAGCAGGACGGATGAAAAACTGTTTTTT

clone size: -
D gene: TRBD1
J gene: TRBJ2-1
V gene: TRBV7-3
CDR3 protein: CASSSPYSDRDNEQFF
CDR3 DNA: TGTGCCAGCAGCTCCCCTTACAGCGACAGGGACAATGAGCAGTTCTTC

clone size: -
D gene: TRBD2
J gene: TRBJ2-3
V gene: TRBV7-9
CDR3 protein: CASSKGTSLPTDTQYF
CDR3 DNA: TGTGCCAGCAGCAAGGGGACTAGCCTACCCACAGATACGCAGTATTTT

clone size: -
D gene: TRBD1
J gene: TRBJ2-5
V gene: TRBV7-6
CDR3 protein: CASSLGGRGRPQETQYF
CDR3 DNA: TGTGCCAGCAGCTTAGGTGGCAGGGGGCGCCCACAAGAGACCCAGTACTTC

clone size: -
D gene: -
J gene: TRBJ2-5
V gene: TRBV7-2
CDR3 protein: CASSSLNGETQYF
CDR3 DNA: TGTGCCAGCAGCTCACTAAACGGGGAGACCCAGTACTTC

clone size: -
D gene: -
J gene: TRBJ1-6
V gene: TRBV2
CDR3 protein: CASSNTGSPLHF
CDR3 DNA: TGTGCCAGCAGTAACACAGGATCACCCCTCCACTTT

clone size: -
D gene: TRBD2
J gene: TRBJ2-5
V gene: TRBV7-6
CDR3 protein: CASSLARGGAGETQYF
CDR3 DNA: TGTGCCAGCAGCTTAGCTCGCGGGGGGGCTGGGGAGACCCAGTACTTC

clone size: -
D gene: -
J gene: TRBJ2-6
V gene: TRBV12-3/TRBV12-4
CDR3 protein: CASRDDGGPIISGANVLTF
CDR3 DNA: TGTGCCAGCAGAGATGACGGGGGTCCCATCATCTCTGGGGCCAACGTCCTGACTTTC

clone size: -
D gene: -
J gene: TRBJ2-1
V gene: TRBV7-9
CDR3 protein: CAGSLYGVSYNEQFF
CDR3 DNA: TGTGCCGGCAGCTTATACGGGGTCTCCTACAATGAGCAGTTCTTC

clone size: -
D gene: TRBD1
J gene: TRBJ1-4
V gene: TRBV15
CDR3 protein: CTTSRTGPDEKLFF
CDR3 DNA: TGTACCACCAGCAGGACAGGGCCAGACGAAAAACTGTTTTTT

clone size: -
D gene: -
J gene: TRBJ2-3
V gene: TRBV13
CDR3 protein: CASSPFPRADTQYF
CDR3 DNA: TGTGCCAGCAGCCCGTTCCCTAGAGCGGATACGCAGTATTTT

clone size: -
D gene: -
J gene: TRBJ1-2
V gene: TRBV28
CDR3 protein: CASSLGLINYGYTF
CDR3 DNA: TGTGCCAGCAGTTTAGGGTTAATTAACTATGGCTACACCTTC

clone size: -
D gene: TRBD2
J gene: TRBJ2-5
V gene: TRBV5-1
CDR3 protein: CASSPGTSGGPQETQYF
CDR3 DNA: TGCGCCAGCAGCCCCGGGACTAGCGGGGGGCCTCAAGAGACCCAGTACTTC

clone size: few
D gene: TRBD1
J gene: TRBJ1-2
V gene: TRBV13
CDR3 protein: CASSSMTGRNGYTF
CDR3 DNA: TGTGCCAGCAGCTCGATGACAGGGAGGAATGGCTACACCTTC

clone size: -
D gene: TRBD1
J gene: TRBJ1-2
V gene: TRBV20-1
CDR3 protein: CSALITGAHGYTF
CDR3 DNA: TGCAGTGCCTTAATAACAGGGGCGCATGGCTACACCTTC

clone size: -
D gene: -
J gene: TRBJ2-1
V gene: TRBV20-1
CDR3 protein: CSAREGGEQFF
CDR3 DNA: TGCAGTGCTAGGGAGGGTGGTGAGCAGTTCTTC